Listed below are T cell receptor beta chains from one sample, sequenced in a study of T cells in narcolepsy. TCRdb's copy holds only in-frame clones and misses some; the assay was immunoSEQ multiplex PCR. The sample lists roughly 40,000 clones, around 85% occurring once. The sample comprised CD45RA- memory CD4+ T cells from PBMCs. These receptors all stem from a human donor with narcolepsy. Each CDR3 is given with its conserved first and last residue. Size is stated for part of the rows, as once, few or many counts, or as a class when the clone is expanded.

size: once; V: TRBV7-2; J: TRBJ1-2; CDR3: CASSYSGTGARYGYTF
size: NA; V: TRBV19; J: TRBJ2-1; CDR3: CASRNQGGLDNEQFF
size: once; V: TRBV5-4; J: TRBJ2-1; CDR3: CASSLGSSSYNEQFF
size: NA; V: TRBV7-2; J: TRBJ2-4; CDR3: CASSVTTSGGAGQHF
size: NA; V: TRBV2; J: TRBJ2-2; CDR3: CASSEAGLAGVTGELFF
size: once; V: TRBV6-5; J: TRBJ2-7; CDR3: CASLLQRGNFYEQYF
size: NA; V: TRBV2; J: TRBJ1-2; CDR3: CASRASGTGFYGYTF
size: NA; V: TRBV21-1; J: TRBJ2-7; CDR3: CASSKEEAGGNYEQYF
size: NA; V: TRBV13; J: TRBJ2-5; CDR3: CASSLNRVETQYF
size: once; V: TRBV7-2; J: TRBJ1-2; CDR3: CASSLLGGNYGYTF
size: NA; V: TRBV20-1; J: TRBJ2-5; CDR3: CSAQQETQYF
size: NA; V: TRBV4-3; J: TRBJ2-1; CDR3: CASSQTGKREQFF
size: NA; V: TRBV6-5; J: TRBJ2-2; CDR3: CATSHIPGELFF
size: NA; V: TRBV30; J: TRBJ1-2; CDR3: CAWRNRENNYGYTF
size: NA; V: TRBV5-7; J: TRBJ2-7; CDR3: CASSLLESLHEQYF
size: NA; V: TRBV2; J: TRBJ1-4; CDR3: CASSFQGSTEKLFF
size: NA; V: TRBV5-1; J: TRBJ1-1; CDR3: CASRLDQGSTEAFF
size: NA; V: TRBV6-5; J: TRBJ1-5; CDR3: CASTTGRSNQPQHF
size: NA; V: TRBV6-5; J: TRBJ1-2; CDR3: CATHPGGPTNYGYTF